The 12 T cell receptor beta chains listed next were all sequenced from one sample in a study of cytomegalovirus exposure and HLA in healthy donors (dated by TCRdb to about 2017). Library prep was done by the immunoSEQ multiplex PCR assay. A mixture of 60 forward primers for TCR Vbeta segments and 13 reverse primers for TCR Jbeta segments was used in the multiplex PCR. In its TCRdb copy, this immuneACCESS table keeps in-frame sequences only and misses some clones. Where compared with another copy, unresolved V genes explain less than half of these, and the others have no known cause. The sample profile shows approximately 190,000 clones; 75% to 90% of them were found once. About 1.2% of the sample lies in the top ten. The sample comprised PBMCs. The receptors derive from a man under 40 in good health and CMV-seronegative.

In its sample, this clone was seen once. The J gene is TRBJ1-4, the V gene TRBV28; 8 nucleotides match TRBD1. Germline CDR1 reads MDHEN; CDR2 reads SYDVKM. This CDR3 has 18 residues. J was trimmed by 5 bases and V by 4 bases; bases with no gene match: 15. The CDR3 protein is CASSSDRGLGADNEKLFF. CDR3 DNA sequence: TGTGCCAGCAGTTCAGACAGGGGTTTGGGGGCGGACAATGAAAAACTGTTTTTT.

This rearrangement joins TRBV5-1 to TRBJ1-2; D is perhaps TRBD1 (6 bases). Germline assignment: CDR1 SGHRS and CDR2 YFSETQ. This CDR3 comprises 14 residues. Trimming pared 3 bases from V and 7 bases from J, leaving 16 bases between. The CDR3 coding sequence is TGCGCCAGCAGCTCCGTTGCAGGGGAGGGTGGCTACACCTTC. Translation gives CASSSVAGEGGYTF. Filled out from reference TRBV5-1 and TRBJ1-2, the complete variable domain reads KAGVTQTPRYLIKTRGQQVTLSCSPISGHRSVSWYQQTPGQGLQFLFEYFSETQRNKGNFPGRFSGRQFSNSRSEMNVSTLELGDSALYLCASSSVAGEGGYTFGSGTRLTVV.

The chain links TRBV30 to TRBJ1-2, with D perhaps matching TRBD1 (6 bases). The CDR3 sequence is 12 residues long. The germline V gene encodes CDR1 GTSNPN and CDR2 SVGIG (reference sequence). V shed 3 bases and J shed 7 bases, with 12 bases lying between them. The CDR3 reads CAWRGQPPGYTF. As DNA, the CDR3 is TGTGCCTGGAGGGGACAACCGCCTGGCTACACCTTC.

The CDR3 DNA sequence: TGTGCCAGCAGTGACGTGACCCGGGACTTAGCCTACGAGCAGTACTTC. This gives the protein CASSDVTRDLAYEQYF. The chain carries TRBV25-1 and TRBJ2-7, with D possibly being TRBD2 (6 bases). There are 16 residues in the CDR3. V was clipped by 3 bases and J by 2 bases, with 17 bases between them. Germline assignment: CDR1 MGHDK and CDR2 SYGVNS.

The gene calls are TRBV4-2 and TRBJ1-3; D is undetermined. The CDR3 is 16 residues long. Germline V gene sequence: CDR1 LGHNA, CDR2 YNFKEQ. The V end lost 0 bases, the J end lost 0 bases, and 9 bases lay between the germline ends. The CDR3 here is CASSQDLLVSGNTIYF. The CDR3 nucleotides are TGTGCCAGCAGCCAAGATCTACTAGTCTCTGGAAACACCATATATTTT.

CDR3 DNA sequence: TGTGCCAGCAGCTTGTATTATGAGCAGTTCTTC. As protein: CASSLYYEQFF. The chain couples TRBV11-2 to TRBJ2-1; unclear D gene. The V end was cut by 3 bases, the J end by 8 bases, with 5 bases between. The CDR3 runs to 11 residues. Germline V gives CDR1 SGHAT, CDR2 FQNNGV.

The gene calls are TRBV9 and TRBJ2-1, with 10 bases that match TRBD2. CDR3 length: 15 residues. The germline gives CDR1 SGDLS, CDR2 YYNGEE. After removal of 4 bases from V and 2 bases from J, the junction contained 3 bases not matched to a gene. The CDR3 reads CASSLAGGPYNEQFF. The CDR3 region has the DNA TGTGCCAGCAGCTTAGCGGGAGGCCCCTACAATGAGCAGTTCTTC.

The J gene is TRBJ1-1, the V gene TRBV5-4; perhaps TRBD1 as D (6 bases). The CDR3 is 13 amino acids. Trimming cost V 4 bases and J 7 bases, with 14 bases left between them. Germline CDR1 SGHNT, CDR2 YYREEE (reference sequence). The CDR3 here is CASSITQGLEAFF. CDR3 DNA sequence: TGTGCCAGCAGCATCACACAGGGCCTTGAAGCTTTCTTT.

In the case of this clone: One end of the junction fails to match germline, which may point to a read error. The V call is TRBV7-9, the J call TRBJ1-2; TRBD1 matches at 8 bases. In germline, CDR1 is SEHNR, CDR2 FQNEAQ (reference sequence). This CDR3 comprises 15 residues. The CDR3 DNA is TGTTCCAGCAGCTACGGGAGGCAGGGGGCTAATGGCTACACCTTC. This gives the protein CSSSYGRQGANGYTF.

This chain connects TRBV28 to TRBJ1-4; 10 nucleotides match TRBD1. The CDR3 is made up of 15 amino acids. V trimming: 6 bases; J trimming: 7 bases; junction bases outside the gene matches: 8. Germline V CDR1 and CDR2: MDHEN, SYDVKM. The CDR3 region is CASRATGGFGEKLFF. Here the CDR3 DNA reads TGTGCCAGCAGGGCGACAGGGGGCTTCGGTGAAAAACTGTTTTTT.

The gene calls are TRBV5-4 and TRBJ2-2; D is undetermined. The CDR3 length is 14 residues. Germline V gives CDR1 SGHNT, CDR2 YYREEE (reference sequence). V was pared by 1 base and J by 6 bases, with 10 bases between. CDR3 bases: TGTGCCAGCAGCTTGCCAGTTAGCCCCGGGGAGCTGTTTTTT. It encodes CASSLPVSPGELFF.

This chain uses TRBV9 with TRBJ2-1, with D possibly matching TRBD1 (5 bases). V shed 0 bases and J shed 7 bases, with 11 bases lying between them. The CDR3 extends over 14 amino acids. The germline CDR1 and CDR2 sequences are SGDLS and YYNGEE. CDR3 region: CASSVGGSTNEQFF. CDR3 coding DNA: TGTGCCAGCAGCGTAGGGGGCAGTACTAATGAGCAGTTCTTC.